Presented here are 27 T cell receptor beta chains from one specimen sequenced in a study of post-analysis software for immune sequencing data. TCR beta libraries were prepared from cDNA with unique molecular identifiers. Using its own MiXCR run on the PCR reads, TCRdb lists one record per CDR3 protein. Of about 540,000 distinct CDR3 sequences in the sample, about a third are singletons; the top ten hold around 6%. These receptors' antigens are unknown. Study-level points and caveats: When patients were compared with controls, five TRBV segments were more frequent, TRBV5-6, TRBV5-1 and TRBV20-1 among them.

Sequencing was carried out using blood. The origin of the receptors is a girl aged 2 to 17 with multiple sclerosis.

CDR3 protein: CASSLLTEDTQYF. The CDR3 DNA follows: TGTGCCAGCAGCCTTCTGACAGAGGATACGCAGTATTTT. The rearrangement uses TRBV3-1 and TRBJ2-3, with D perhaps matching TRBD1 (5 bases). V lost 4 bases and J 6 bases, leaving 11 bases between the germline ends. The CDR3 length is 13 residues. Germline V gene lookup returns CDR1 LGHDT and CDR2 YNNKEL (reference sequence).

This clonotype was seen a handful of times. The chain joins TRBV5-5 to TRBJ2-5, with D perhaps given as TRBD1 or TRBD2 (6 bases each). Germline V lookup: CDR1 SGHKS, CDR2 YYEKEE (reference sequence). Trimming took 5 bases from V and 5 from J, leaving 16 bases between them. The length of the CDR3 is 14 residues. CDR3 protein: CASSSPGAWETQYF. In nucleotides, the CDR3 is TGTGCCAGCAGTTCCCCGGGGGCGTGGGAGACCCAGTACTTC.

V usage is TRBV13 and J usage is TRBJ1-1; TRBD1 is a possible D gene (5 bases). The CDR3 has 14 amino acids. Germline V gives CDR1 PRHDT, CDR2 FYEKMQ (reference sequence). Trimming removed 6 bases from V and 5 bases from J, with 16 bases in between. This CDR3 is CASSIDTGLTEAFF. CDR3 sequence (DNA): TGTGCCAGCAGTATAGATACAGGACTTACTGAAGCTTTCTTT.

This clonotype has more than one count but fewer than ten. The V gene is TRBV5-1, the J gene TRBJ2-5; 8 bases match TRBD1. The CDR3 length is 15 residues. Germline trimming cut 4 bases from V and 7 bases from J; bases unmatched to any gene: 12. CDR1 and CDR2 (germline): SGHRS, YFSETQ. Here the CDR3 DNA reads TGCGCCAGCAGCAACAACCCGGGACAGGATGCGACCCAGTACTTC. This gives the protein CASSNNPGQDATQYF. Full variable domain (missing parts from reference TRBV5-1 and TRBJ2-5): KAGVTQTPRYLIKTRGQQVTLSCSPISGHRSVSWYQQTPGQGLQFLFEYFSETQRNKGNFPGRFSGRQFSNSRSEMNVSTLELGDSALYLCASSNNPGQDATQYFGPGTRLLVL.

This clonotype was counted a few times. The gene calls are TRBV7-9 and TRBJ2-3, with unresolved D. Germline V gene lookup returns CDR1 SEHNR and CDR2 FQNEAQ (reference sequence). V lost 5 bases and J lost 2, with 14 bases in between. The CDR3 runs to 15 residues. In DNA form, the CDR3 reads TGTGCCAGCAGCACAGTTTCGTTCCCCACAGATACGCAGTATTTT. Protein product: CASSTVSFPTDTQYF.

The CDR3 DNA reads as TGTGCCAGCGGCCCCGGGGCTGGGGCCCTTTACGAGCAGTACTTC. Translating it yields CASGPGAGALYEQYF. V and J are TRBV27 and TRBJ2-4; possibly TRBD1 or TRBD2 for D (5 bases each). The J call is in doubt because the DNA end fits TRBJ2-7 better. The CDR3 length is 15 residues. Germline V gene data show CDR1 as MNHEY and CDR2 as SMNVEV (reference sequence).

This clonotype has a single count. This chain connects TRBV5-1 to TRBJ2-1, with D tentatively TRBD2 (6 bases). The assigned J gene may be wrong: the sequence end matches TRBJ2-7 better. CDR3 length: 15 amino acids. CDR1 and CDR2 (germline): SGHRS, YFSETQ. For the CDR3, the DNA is TGCGCCAGCAGTCAGGCCCCGGAGGGCTACAATGAGCAGTACTTC. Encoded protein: CASSQAPEGYNEQYF.

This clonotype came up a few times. The CDR3 here is CASSVGDTSYEQYF. As DNA, the CDR3 is TGTGCCAGCAGCGTAGGGGACACCTCCTACGAGCAGTACTTC. J is TRBJ2-7 and V is TRBV9, with D possibly TRBD1 on 6 matching bases. The ends were cut back, 0 bases at V and 0 bases at J, with 7 bases in the middle. The germline CDR1 and CDR2 sequences are SGDLS and YYNGEE. The CDR3 runs to 14 residues.

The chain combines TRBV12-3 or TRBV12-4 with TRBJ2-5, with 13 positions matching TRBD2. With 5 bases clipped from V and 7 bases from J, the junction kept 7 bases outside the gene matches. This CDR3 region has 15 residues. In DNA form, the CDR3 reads TGTGCCAGCAGTGAGGGACTAGCGGGGCCGGGGACCCAGTACTTC. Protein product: CASSEGLAGPGTQYF.

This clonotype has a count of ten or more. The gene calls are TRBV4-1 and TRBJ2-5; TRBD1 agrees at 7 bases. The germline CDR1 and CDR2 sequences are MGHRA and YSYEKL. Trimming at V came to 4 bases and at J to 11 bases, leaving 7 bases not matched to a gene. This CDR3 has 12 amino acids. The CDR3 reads CASSLTGAEQYF. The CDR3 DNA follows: TGCGCCAGCAGCCTAACAGGGGCTGAGCAGTACTTC.

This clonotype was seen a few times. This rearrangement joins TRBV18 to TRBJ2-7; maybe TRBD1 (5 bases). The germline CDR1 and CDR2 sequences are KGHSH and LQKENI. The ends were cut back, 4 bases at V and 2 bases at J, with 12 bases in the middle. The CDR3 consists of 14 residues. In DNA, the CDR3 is TGTGCCAGCTCACTACCGCAGGGAACCTACGAGCAGTACTTC. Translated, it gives CASSLPQGTYEQYF.

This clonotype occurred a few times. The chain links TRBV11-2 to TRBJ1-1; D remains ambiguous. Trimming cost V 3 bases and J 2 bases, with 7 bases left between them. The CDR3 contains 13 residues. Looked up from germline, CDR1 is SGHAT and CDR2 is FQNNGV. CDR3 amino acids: CASSLEANTEAFF. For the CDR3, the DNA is TGTGCCAGCAGCTTGGAGGCCAACACTGAAGCTTTCTTT. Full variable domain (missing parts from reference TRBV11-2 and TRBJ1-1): EAGVAQSPRYKIIEKRQSVAFWCNPISGHATLYWYQQILGQGPKLLIQFQNNGVVDDSQLPKDRFSAERLKGVDSTLKIQPAKLEDSAVYLCASSLEANTEAFFGQGTRLTVV.

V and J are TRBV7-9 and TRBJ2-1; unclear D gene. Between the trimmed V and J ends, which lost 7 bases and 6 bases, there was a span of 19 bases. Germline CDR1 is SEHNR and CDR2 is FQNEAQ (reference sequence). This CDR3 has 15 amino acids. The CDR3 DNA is TGTGCCAGCAACGAGCTGGGCCCCACCACCAATGAGCAGTTCTTC. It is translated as CASNELGPTTNEQFF.

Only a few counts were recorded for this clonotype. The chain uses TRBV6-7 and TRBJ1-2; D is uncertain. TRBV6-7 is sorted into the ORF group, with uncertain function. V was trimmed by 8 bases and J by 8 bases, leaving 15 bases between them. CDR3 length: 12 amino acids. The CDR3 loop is CASLMHHGGYTF. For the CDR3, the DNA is TGTGCCAGCCTTATGCACCACGGAGGCTACACCTTC.

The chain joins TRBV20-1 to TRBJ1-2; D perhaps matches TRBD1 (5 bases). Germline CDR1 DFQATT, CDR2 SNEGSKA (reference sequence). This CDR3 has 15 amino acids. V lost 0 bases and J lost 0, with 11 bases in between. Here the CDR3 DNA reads TGCAGTGCTAGAGAGGGAGGGGCAGCTAACTATGGCTACACCTTC. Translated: CSAREGGAANYGYTF.

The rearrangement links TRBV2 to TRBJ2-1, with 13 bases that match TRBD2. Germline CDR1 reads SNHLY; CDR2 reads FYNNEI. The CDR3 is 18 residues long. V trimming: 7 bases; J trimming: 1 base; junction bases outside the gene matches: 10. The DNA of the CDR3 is TGTGCCAGCATGCCGGGACTAGCGGGAACCTTTTCCTACAATGAGCAGTTCTTC. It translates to CASMPGLAGTFSYNEQFF.

CDR3 nucleotide sequence: TGTGCCACCAGCAGCCACCGGGACAGTGTAAGCGAGCAGTACTTC. This sequence encodes CATSSHRDSVSEQYF. The genes are TRBV15 and TRBJ2-4; 7 bases map to TRBD1. The J call may be wrong; the DNA end is better matched by TRBJ2-7. CDR3 length: 15 residues. Looked up from germline, CDR1 is LNHNV and CDR2 is YYDKDF (reference sequence).

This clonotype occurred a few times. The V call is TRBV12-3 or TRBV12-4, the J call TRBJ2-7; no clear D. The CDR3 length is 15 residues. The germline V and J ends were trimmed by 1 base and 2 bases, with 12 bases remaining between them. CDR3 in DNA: TGTGCCAGCAGTTTAGATACAAGGGAAGCCTACGAGCAGTACTTC. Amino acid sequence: CASSLDTREAYEQYF.

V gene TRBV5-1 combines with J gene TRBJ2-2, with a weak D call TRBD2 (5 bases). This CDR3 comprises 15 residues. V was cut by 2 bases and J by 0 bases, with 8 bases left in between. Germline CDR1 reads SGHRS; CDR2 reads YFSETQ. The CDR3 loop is CASSFEGSNTGELFF. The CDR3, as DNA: TGCGCCAGCAGCTTTGAGGGTTCGAACACCGGGGAGCTGTTTTTT.

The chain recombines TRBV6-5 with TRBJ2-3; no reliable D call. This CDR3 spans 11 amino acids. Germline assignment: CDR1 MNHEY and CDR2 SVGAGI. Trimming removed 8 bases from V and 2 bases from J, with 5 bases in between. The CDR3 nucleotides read TGTGCCAGCGGAACCACAGATACGCAGTATTTT. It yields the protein CASGTTDTQYF.

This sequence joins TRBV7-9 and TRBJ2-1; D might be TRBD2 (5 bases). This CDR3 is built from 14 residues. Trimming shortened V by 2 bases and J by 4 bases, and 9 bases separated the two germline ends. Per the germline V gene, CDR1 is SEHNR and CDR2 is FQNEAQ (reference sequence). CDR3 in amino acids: CASSLNERYNEQFF. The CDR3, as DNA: TGTGCCAGCAGCTTAAATGAGCGGTACAATGAGCAGTTCTTC.

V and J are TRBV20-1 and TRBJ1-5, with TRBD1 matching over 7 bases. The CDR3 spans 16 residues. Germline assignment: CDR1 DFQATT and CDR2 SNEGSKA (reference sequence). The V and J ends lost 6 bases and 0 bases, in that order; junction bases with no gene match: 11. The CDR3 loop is CSARQGPPYSNQPQHF. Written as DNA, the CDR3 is TGCAGTGCACGACAGGGCCCCCCTTATAGCAATCAGCCCCAGCATTTT.

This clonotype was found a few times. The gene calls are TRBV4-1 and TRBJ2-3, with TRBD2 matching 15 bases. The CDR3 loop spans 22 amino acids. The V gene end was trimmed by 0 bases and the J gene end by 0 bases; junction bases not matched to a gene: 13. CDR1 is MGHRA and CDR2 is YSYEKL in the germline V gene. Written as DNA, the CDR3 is TGCGCCAGCAGCCAAGATTGGGCAGACGGACTAGCGGGGGGGACTAGCACAGATACGCAGTATTTT. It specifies CASSQDWADGLAGGTSTDTQYF.

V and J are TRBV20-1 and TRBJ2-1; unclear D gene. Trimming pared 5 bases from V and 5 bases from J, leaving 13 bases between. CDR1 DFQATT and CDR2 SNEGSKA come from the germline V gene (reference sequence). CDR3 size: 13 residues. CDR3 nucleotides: TGCAGTGCTCCTCCCTCAGACAACAATGAGCAGTTCTTC. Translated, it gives CSAPPSDNNEQFF.

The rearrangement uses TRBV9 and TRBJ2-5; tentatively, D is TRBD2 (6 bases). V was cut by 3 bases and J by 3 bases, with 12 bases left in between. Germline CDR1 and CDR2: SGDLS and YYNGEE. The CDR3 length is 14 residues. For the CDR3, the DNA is TGTGCCAGCAGCGGGCCGGGAGCCGAAGAGACCCAGTACTTC. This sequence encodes CASSGPGAEETQYF.

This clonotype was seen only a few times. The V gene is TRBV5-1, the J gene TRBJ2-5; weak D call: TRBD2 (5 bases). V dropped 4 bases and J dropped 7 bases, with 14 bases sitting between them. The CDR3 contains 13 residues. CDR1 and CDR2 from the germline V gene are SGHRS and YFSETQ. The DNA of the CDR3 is TGCGCCAGCAGCCCTGGCCCCGAGGGGACCCAGTACTTC. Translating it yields CASSPGPEGTQYF. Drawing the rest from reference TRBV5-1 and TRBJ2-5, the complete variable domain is KAGVTQTPRYLIKTRGQQVTLSCSPISGHRSVSWYQQTPGQGLQFLFEYFSETQRNKGNFPGRFSGRQFSNSRSEMNVSTLELGDSALYLCASSPGPEGTQYFGPGTRLLVL.

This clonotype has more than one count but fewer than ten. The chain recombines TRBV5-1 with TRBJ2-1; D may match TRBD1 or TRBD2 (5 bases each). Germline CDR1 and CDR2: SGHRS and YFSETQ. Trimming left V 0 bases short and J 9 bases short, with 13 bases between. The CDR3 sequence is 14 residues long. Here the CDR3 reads CASSLGGNPGEQFF. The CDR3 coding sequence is TGCGCCAGCAGCTTGGGGGGGAACCCTGGTGAGCAGTTCTTC.